This TCR beta chain was recorded in a study of blood T cell repertoires in COVID-19. Study-level background: Donors in the United States, Italy and Spain gave samples during acute or convalescent COVID-19. The cDNA or gDNA used as material had been derived from T cells, B-cell-depleted T cells, or PBMCs.

Germline-derived CDR1 and CDR2 are MNHNY and SVGAGI (reference sequence). The V gene end was trimmed by 5 bases and the J gene end by 0 bases; junction bases not matched to a gene: 12. The CDR3 spans 17 residues. Per the authors' pipeline: The assay estimated nucleated cells by amplifying reference gene primers. TCRdb's table, derived via immunoSEQ multiplex PCR, lists solely in-frame clones and lacks some. That table gives V, J and clone size, and the DNA gave D and trimming. Here the sample spans 110,000 or so clones, more than 60% being singletons. The sequence derives from a man aged 50-60 years with acute or convalescent COVID-19. The rearrangement joins TRBV6-6 to TRBJ2-5, with TRBD1 matching over 7 bases. Sequences were obtained from peripheral blood. The CDR3 coding sequence is TGTGCCAGCAGTCCGGACAGGCGAATGTTTTACCAAGAGACCCAGTACTTC. It is translated as CASSPDRRMFYQETQYF.